The present T cell receptor (beta chain) was sequenced within a study of blood T cells in healthy people across ages (dated by TCRdb to the mid-2010s). About the investigation overall: In model experiments, roughly one uniquely barcoded TCR beta cDNA molecule per two T cells was captured by template switching. Age-related changes in TCR beta repertoire diversity were measured in the study by deep sequencing normalized with unique cDNA molecular identifiers. Four age groups were formed from the donors: young (average roughly 15 years), middle-aged (just under 40), aged (more than 55) and long-lived (about 75). Donors of different ages were randomly distributed across sequencing lanes to avoid experimental bias. Two additional independent replicas of 1 million unique cDNA reads from the same blood draw were analyzed for two donors (one aged 18 to 29 and one aged 80 or older).

Donors were 39 systemically healthy Caucasian individuals from Russia aged roughly 6 to 90 years. Each donor gave around 9 milliliters of peripheral blood, collected into EDTA-treated Vacutainer tubes. Ficoll-Paque density-gradient centrifugation was used to isolate PBMCs, with at least 6.5 million obtained per sample. Trizol reagent was used to extract total RNA from PBMCs, with at least 6 micrograms per sample. For every donor, flow cytometry on a PBMC aliquot measured the percentage of naive CD45RAhigh/CD27high T cells. What the work shows at the level of the full study, not this receptor alone: Since profiling was done on bulk unsorted PBMCs, naive and antigen-experienced compartments could not be conclusively compared. The long-lived group showed more naive CD4+ T cells, fewer expanded clones and increased TCR diversity than the aged group, suggesting age selection. Estimates of total diversity based on one million sequenced T cells were regarded as lower bounds and as underestimates. Because the CMV infection status of the donors was unknown, age-related changes in expanded clonotypes may potentially have been confounded. As age increased, observed TCR beta diversity per million T cells dropped in a roughly linear way, and a significant reduction was already evident by age 40. There was a strong correlation between observed TCR beta diversity and the percentage of naive T cells measured by flow cytometry.

Library preparation was by 5' RACE. The listed sequencing device is Illumina HiSeq 2500. A second PCR of roughly 6 to 12 cycles was performed with a sample-barcoded 5' primer and a J-beta primer mix. A unique molecular identifier was introduced onto each TCR beta cDNA molecule by a template-switch 5' adaptor carrying 12 random nucleotides. At least 3 million CDR3-containing paired-end reads were obtained from each sample. The Mint cDNA synthesis kit, primed by a TRBC-specific oligonucleotide, was used to synthesize first-strand cDNA from all RNA. Following uracil-DNA glycosylase treatment, all cDNA underwent a first 18-cycle PCR with the universal primers M1SS and BC2_uni_R. The source study handled its data this way. For normalization, 1 million high-quality reads were randomly selected from each sample, with every read carrying a distinct molecular identifier. Reads with shared molecular identifiers were discarded instead of being binned into consensus sequences. CDR3 identification, clonotype clustering and error correction used MiTCR with a Q25 quality threshold and the strictest error-elimination algorithm. Lower-bound total TCR beta diversity was estimated with a nonparametric unseen species model using Euler transformation. TCRdb cleaned the public reads at Q25 with fastp, built clones with MiXCR and kept in-frame beta chains. CDR3 protein duplicates are merged, each entry listing the most common genes and DNA. These V and J calls are TCRdb output, not the study's own analysis. This sample is represented by 700,000 or so distinct CDR3 sequences; 20% to 25% of them were singletons. The ten top clones hold about 22% of the sample.

Including cysteine and phenylalanine, the CDR3 has 16 amino acids. Only the CDR3 DNA stays, 48 bases, in frame from base 1. For CDR1 and CDR2, the germline V gene lists MNHEY and SVGEGT. V has 5 bases trimmed and J has 0 bases trimmed; junction bases matching no gene number 4. With respect to this clonotype: The clone's antigen remains unknown. Per-base quality was not reported, and no clone a single base away is much larger than it.

This TCR came from a man aged 65-85 years in good health. The sequencing input was blood. The sequence is built from TRBV6-2 or TRBV6-3 and TRBJ2-1; 10 central nucleotides agree with TRBD2. The CDR3 has the sequence CASSSRLAGSYNEQFF. The base sequence is TGTGCCAGCAGTAGCAGACTAGCGGGCTCCTACAATGAGCAGTTCTTC.